This T cell receptor (beta chain) was sequenced during a study of cytomegalovirus exposure and HLA in healthy donors. Study results and limitations: Most TCR sequences were rare, but some public TCRs occurred in many donors.

There are 17 residues in the CDR3. Trimming removed 2 bases from V and 3 bases from J; junction bases left unmatched: 3. Germline V gene lookup returns CDR1 MNHEY and CDR2 SMNVEV (reference sequence). 13 Jbeta primers and 60 Vbeta primers were used for the PCR. The repertoire was sequenced with immunoSEQ multiplex PCR; TCRdb's copy has only in-frame clones and lacks some. The sample consists of 70,000 to 95,000 clones, more than 75% of them appearing once. Note on this clone: Its antigen is not known.

The sequence was collected from a man between 18 and 29 years old in good health and CMV-seronegative. The specimen sequenced was PBMCs. This chain connects TRBV27 to TRBJ1-6; 11 bases map to TRBD1. The CDR3 loop is CASSLGTGGFYNSPLHF. The DNA of the CDR3 is TGTGCCAGCAGTTTAGGGACAGGGGGTTTCTATAATTCACCCCTCCACTTT.